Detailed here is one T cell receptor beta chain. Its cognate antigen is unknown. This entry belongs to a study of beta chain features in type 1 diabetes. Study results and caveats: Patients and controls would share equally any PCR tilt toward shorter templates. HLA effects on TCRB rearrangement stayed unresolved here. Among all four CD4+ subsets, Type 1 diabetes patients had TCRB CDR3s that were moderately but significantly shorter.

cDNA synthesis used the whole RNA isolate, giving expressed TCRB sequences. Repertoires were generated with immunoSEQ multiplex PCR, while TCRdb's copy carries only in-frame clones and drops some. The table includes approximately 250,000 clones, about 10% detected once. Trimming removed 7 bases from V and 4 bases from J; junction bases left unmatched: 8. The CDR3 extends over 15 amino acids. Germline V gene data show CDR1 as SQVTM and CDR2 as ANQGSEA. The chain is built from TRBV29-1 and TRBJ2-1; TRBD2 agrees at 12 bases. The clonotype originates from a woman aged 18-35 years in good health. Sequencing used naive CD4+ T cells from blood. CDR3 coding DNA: TGCAGCGCCCTACCTACTAGCGGGAGGTACAATGAGCAGTTCTTC. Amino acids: CSALPTSGRYNEQFF.